The next 18 T cell receptor beta chains were all read from a single sample in a study of OX40 agonist ivuxolimab in advanced cancers. Generated by immunoSEQ multiplex PCR, the TCRdb table keeps only in-frame clones and is missing some. The sample records more than 100,000 clones, about 92% being singletons. Specimen: CD4+ or CD8+ T cells sorted from blood, collected in a trial of the OX40 agonist ivuxolimab. The source of these receptors is an adult with an advanced solid tumor such as melanoma, head and neck, liver or kidney cancer.

The rearrangement uses TRBV27 and TRBJ2-7; TRBD2 is a possible D gene (5 bases). Trimming took off 5 bases at V and 9 bases at J, with 23 bases between the two ends. Germline assignment: CDR1 MNHEY and CDR2 SMNVEV (reference sequence). This CDR3 has 15 amino acids. In DNA, the CDR3 is TGTGCCAGCAGTGCCCCCGGGGTCGGCGTAAAGGGGCAGTACTTC. This encodes CASSAPGVGVKGQYF.

CDR3 DNA: TGTGCCAGCAGCCAAGTTGCAGGGGGGTATGGCTACACCTTC. This sequence encodes CASSQVAGGYGYTF. The rearrangement links TRBV14 to TRBJ1-2; 7 nucleotides agree with TRBD1. Trimming at V came to 1 base and at J to 5 bases, leaving 4 bases not matched to a gene. The germline CDR1 and CDR2 sequences are SGHDN and FVKESK. The CDR3 runs to 14 residues.

The genes are TRBV19 and TRBJ1-1; possible D gene TRBD1, 5 bases. V lost 3 bases and J lost 0, with 11 bases in between. CDR1 and CDR2 from the germline V gene are LNHDA and SQIVND (reference sequence). The CDR3 extends over 15 amino acids. The CDR3 here is CASSIRRGVNTEAFF. DNA for the CDR3: TGTGCCAGTAGTATTAGGAGGGGTGTGAACACTGAAGCTTTCTTT. The entire variable domain, with the rest obtained from reference TRBV19 and TRBJ1-1, is as follows: DGGITQSPKYLFRKEGQNVTLSCEQNLNHDAMYWYRQDPGQGLRLIYYSQIVNDFQKGDIAEGYSVSREKKESFPLTVTSAQKNPTAFYLCASSIRRGVNTEAFFGQGTRLTVV.

The chain uses TRBV5-4 and TRBJ2-1, with 14 positions matching TRBD2. Germline V gives CDR1 SGHNT, CDR2 YYREEE (reference sequence). Trimming removed 0 bases from V and 4 bases from J; junction bases left unmatched: 6. The CDR3 spans 18 residues. The CDR3 DNA follows: TGTGCCAGCAGCTTGGGGGGACTAGCGGGGGCCGCTTACAATGAGCAGTTCTTC. This translates into CASSLGGLAGAAYNEQFF.

The chain combines TRBV5-1 with TRBJ2-5; D uncertain. Judging by the DNA end, TRBJ2-7 fits better; the J call may be wrong. Germline CDR1 and CDR2: SGHRS and YFSETQ. This CDR3 is 12 amino acids long. The CDR3 is CASSLGYYEQYF. The DNA for the CDR3 is TGCGCCAGCAGCTTGGGGTACTACGAGCAGTACTTC.

CDR3 nucleotide sequence: TGTGCCAGTAGATCCGGATCCTCTGGAAACACCATATATTTT. Translating gives CASRSGSSGNTIYF. The chain has TRBV19 and TRBJ1-3; D remains ambiguous. V lost 6 bases, J lost 0 bases, and 9 bases lay in between. Germline V gene lookup returns CDR1 LNHDA and CDR2 SQIVND (reference sequence). This CDR3 contains 14 residues.

V gene TRBV27 combines with J gene TRBJ1-5, with D hard to call. Per germline, CDR1 MNHEY and CDR2 SMNVEV (reference sequence). This CDR3 is 13 amino acids long. V lost 8 bases and J lost 8, with 16 bases in between. CDR3 protein: CASGSRSLEPQHF. The CDR3 nucleotides read TGTGCCAGCGGGTCCCGAAGCCTGGAGCCCCAGCATTTT.

This sequence joins TRBV7-2 and TRBJ2-3, with D possibly TRBD1 on 5 matching bases. The CDR3 loop spans 17 amino acids. The germline V gene encodes CDR1 SGHTA and CDR2 FQGNSA. Deletions cut 5 bases from V and 0 bases from J, with 18 bases between. The CDR3, as DNA: TGTGCCAGCAGCGCTCGTGACAGTCTACCAAGCACAGATACGCAGTATTTT. Protein product: CASSARDSLPSTDTQYF.

The rearrangement uses TRBV9 and TRBJ2-2, with TRBD2 identical over 7 bases. Germline lookup yields CDR1 SGDLS and CDR2 YYNGEE. The trim removed 4 bases at V and 2 bases at J, leaving 8 bases unmatched. The CDR3 is 16 residues long. The CDR3 is CASSQVTSPNTGELFF. The DNA for the CDR3 is TGTGCCAGCAGCCAGGTGACTAGCCCCAACACCGGGGAGCTGTTTTTT.

The CDR3 reads CASSSGPSSSYEQYF. The CDR3 DNA follows: TGTGCCAGCAGCTCAGGACCCTCGAGCTCCTACGAGCAGTACTTC. The gene calls are TRBV9 and TRBJ2-7; D is ambiguous. CDR3 length: 15 residues. Trimming cost V 4 bases and J 0 bases, with 14 bases left between them. CDR1 SGDLS and CDR2 YYNGEE come from the germline V gene.

The chain is built from TRBV7-2 and TRBJ2-7, with TRBD2 matching 14 bases. V was pared by 5 bases and J by 1 base, with 4 bases of the junction left unmatched. The CDR3 consists of 16 residues. Germline CDR1 reads SGHTA; CDR2 reads FQGNSA. In DNA form, the CDR3 reads TGTGCCAGCAGCAAGGGGACTAGCGGGGGATCCTACGAGCAGTACTTC. Amino acids: CASSKGTSGGSYEQYF. The full variable domain, rest sourced from reference TRBV7-2 and TRBJ2-7, is GAGVSQSPSNKVTEKGKDVELRCDPISGHTALYWYRQSLGQGLEFLIYFQGNSAPDKSGLPSDRFSAERTGGSVSTLTIQRTQQEDSAVYLCASSKGTSGGSYEQYFGPGTRLTVT.

V and J are TRBV28 and TRBJ2-1, with D perhaps being TRBD1 or TRBD2 (5 bases each). V lost 4 bases and J lost 9, with 19 bases in between. The CDR3 loop spans 15 amino acids. Germline V gene data show CDR1 as MDHEN and CDR2 as SYDVKM. The CDR3, as DNA: TGTGCCAGCAGTTCACATGCTCGGGATACAGGTGAGCAGTTCTTC. Translation gives CASSSHARDTGEQFF.

The chain recombines TRBV11-2 with TRBJ1-2; D remains unclear. In germline, CDR1 is SGHAT, CDR2 FQNNGV. The CDR3 is 15 amino acids. V was shortened by 1 base and J by 3 bases, with 12 bases between the two germline ends. Here the CDR3 reads CASSLGVRTYYGYTF. The CDR3 region has the DNA TGTGCCAGCAGCTTAGGTGTCAGGACCTACTATGGCTACACCTTC. The full variable domain, rest sourced from reference TRBV11-2 and TRBJ1-2, is EAGVAQSPRYKIIEKRQSVAFWCNPISGHATLYWYQQILGQGPKLLIQFQNNGVVDDSQLPKDRFSAERLKGVDSTLKIQPAKLEDSAVYLCASSLGVRTYYGYTFGSGTRLTVV.

This clone has just a few counts. V gene TRBV19 combines with J gene TRBJ1-1; 10 nucleotides line up with TRBD1. The CDR3 runs 13 residues. Germline trimming cut 4 bases from V and 5 bases from J; bases unmatched to any gene: 1. CDR1 and CDR2 (germline): LNHDA, SQIVND (reference sequence). The CDR3: CASSRQGATEAFF. The CDR3 region has the DNA TGTGCCAGTAGTAGACAGGGGGCTACTGAAGCTTTCTTT.

J is TRBJ2-4 and V is TRBV6-6; a weak D match, TRBD2 (7 bases). The length of the CDR3 is 15 residues. Germline CDR1 is MNHNY and CDR2 is SVGAGI (reference sequence). The V and J ends lost 7 bases and 1 base respectively, with 14 bases between them. The CDR3 region has the DNA TGTGCCAGCATTCAAGGGGGGGTCGCCAAAAACATTCAGTACTTC. This translates into CASIQGGVAKNIQYF.

The V call is TRBV18, the J call TRBJ2-7; 11 bases are shared with TRBD1. The CDR3 has 15 amino acids. The germline V gene has CDR1 KGHSH and CDR2 LQKENI. Losses at the gene ends were 8 bases for V and 4 bases for J; bases not matched to a gene: 10. The CDR3 spells CASTGQGADSYEQYF. In DNA form, the CDR3 reads TGTGCCAGCACCGGACAGGGGGCTGATTCTTACGAGCAGTACTTC.

The chain employs TRBV7-8 and TRBJ2-1, with D maybe TRBD1 (6 bases). Trimming took off 1 base at V and 6 bases at J, with 7 bases between the two ends. CDR3 length equals 13 residues. Germline V gives CDR1 SGHVS, CDR2 FQNEAQ. CDR3 DNA: TGTGCCAGCAGCTTAGGACAGGTCAATGAGCAGTTCTTC. Protein sequence: CASSLGQVNEQFF.

The chain links TRBV5-1 to TRBJ2-6; D tentatively reads TRBD1 or TRBD2 (5 bases each). Deletions cut 4 bases from V and 0 bases from J, with 11 bases between. This CDR3 region has 16 residues. Germline V CDR1 and CDR2: SGHRS, YFSETQ. CDR3 region: CASSVGPNSGANVLTF. CDR3 bases: TGCGCCAGCAGCGTGGGACCGAACTCTGGGGCCAACGTCCTGACTTTC.